These 22 T cell receptor beta chains originate from one sample sequenced in a study of molecular identifiers for immune sequencing clone quantification. MiXCR, applied by TCRdb to the PCR reads, yields one record per CDR3 protein. The sample includes about 640,000 distinct CDR3 sequences, roughly 21% of them seen just once. The sequencing input was naive CD8+ T cells from blood, with Jurkat cell RNA spiked in. The sample's subset: FACS-sorted CD8+CD4-CCR7+CD45RA+ naive T cells. These receptors came from a human donor in good health. Some libraries in this study had Jurkat cell RNA spiked in.

The rearrangement uses TRBV9 and TRBJ2-1; D is perhaps TRBD1 or TRBD2 (6 bases each). CDR3 length: 19 amino acids. Trimming left V 3 bases short and J 8 bases short, with 30 bases between. Germline lookup yields CDR1 SGDLS and CDR2 YYNGEE. The CDR3 spells CASSAYRVGVVLGGHEQFF. CDR3 coding DNA: TGTGCCAGCAGCGCATACAGGGTAGGGGTGGTACTAGGGGGGCATGAGCAGTTCTTC.

This clonotype was counted between two and nine times. The V and J genes are TRBV3-1 and TRBJ2-1, with 8 bases lining up with TRBD2. V lost 0 bases to trimming and J lost 15 bases; unmatched junction nucleotides: 4. The V gene's germline CDR1 is LGHDT and CDR2 YNNKEL (reference sequence). CDR3 length: 12 residues. CDR3 nucleotides: TGTGCCAGCAGCCAAGATAGCGGGGCATGGTTCTTC. As protein: CASSQDSGAWFF.

CDR3 residues: CASTEGQGYYNEQFF. As DNA, the CDR3 is TGTGCCAGCACCGAGGGGCAGGGCTACTACAATGAGCAGTTCTTC. The V and J genes are TRBV2 and TRBJ2-1, with D tentatively TRBD1 or TRBD2 (5 bases each). Germline V gives CDR1 SNHLY, CDR2 FYNNEI. This CDR3 comprises 15 residues. The V end was cut by 7 bases, the J end by 3 bases, with 16 bases between.

This clonotype was counted at least ten times. This chain links TRBV28 with TRBJ2-1; TRBD2 matches 7 bases. This CDR3 contains 15 residues. After removal of 2 bases from V and 8 bases from J, the junction contained 9 bases not matched to a gene. CDR1 is MDHEN, CDR2 SYDVKM, per germline. CDR3 amino acids: CASSLSPTGRDEQFF. The DNA of the CDR3 is TGTGCCAGCAGTTTAAGCCCGACGGGGAGGGATGAGCAGTTCTTC. The whole variable domain, remainder taken from reference TRBV28 and TRBJ2-1, is DVKVTQSSRYLVKRTGEKVFLECVQDMDHENMFWYRQDPGLGLRLIYFSYDVKMKEKGDIPEGYSVSREKKERFSLILESASTNQTSMYLCASSLSPTGRDEQFFGPGTRLTVL.

The V gene is TRBV2, the J gene TRBJ2-5; 7 bases map to TRBD1. This CDR3 comprises 13 residues. Germline V CDR1 and CDR2: SNHLY, FYNNEI. Unmatched junction bases numbered 6, after V lost 7 bases and J lost 4 bases. The CDR3 DNA sequence: TGTGCCAGCATGGGACAGATACTAGAGACCCAGTACTTC. This gives the protein CASMGQILETQYF.

The rearrangement uses TRBV29-1 and TRBJ2-1; D gene unclear. The CDR3 runs 11 residues. V shed 2 bases and J shed 3 bases, with 2 bases lying between them. The germline gives CDR1 SQVTM, CDR2 ANQGSEA. The DNA for the CDR3 is TGCAGCGTTGAAATCTACAATGAGCAGTTCTTC. It codes for CSVEIYNEQFF.

The J gene is TRBJ2-7, the V gene TRBV27; D is unresolved. V was cut by 6 bases and J by 6 bases, with 12 bases left in between. Germline CDR1 and CDR2: MNHEY and SMNVEV (reference sequence). The CDR3 is 12 amino acids. The CDR3 nucleotides are TGTGCCAGCAGAACCGCACGGACCGAGCAGTACTTC. It codes for CASRTARTEQYF.

This clonotype was recorded at least ten times. The rearrangement joins TRBV5-6 to TRBJ1-1, with 7 bases fitting TRBD1. After removal of 3 bases from V and 2 bases from J, the junction contained 10 bases not matched to a gene. The CDR3 extends over 16 amino acids. The V gene's germline CDR1 is SGHDT and CDR2 YYEEEE. CDR3 DNA: TGTGCCAGCAGCTCATCCGGGACAGAGATAAACACTGAAGCTTTCTTT. Amino acids: CASSSSGTEINTEAFF.

The table lists this clonotype with many counts. V and J are TRBV12-3 or TRBV12-4 and TRBJ2-3, with 8 bases aligning to TRBD2. The CDR3 runs 18 residues. The V gene end was trimmed by 2 bases and the J gene end by 0 bases; junction bases not matched to a gene: 10. The CDR3 spells CASSLSRAGASSTDTQYF. In nucleotides, the CDR3 is TGTGCCAGCAGTTTATCCCGAGCGGGGGCTTCTAGCACAGATACGCAGTATTTT.

This rearrangement joins TRBV7-9 to TRBJ1-2, with 7 bases aligning to TRBD1. There are 15 residues in the CDR3. V lost 1 base, J lost 8 bases, and 10 bases stayed unmatched. CDR1 and CDR2 (germline): SEHNR, FQNEAQ (reference sequence). As DNA, the CDR3 is TGTGCCAGCAGCTTAGAGGACAGGCCTTATTTCGGCTACACCTTC. Translated: CASSLEDRPYFGYTF.

The chain has TRBV20-1 and TRBJ2-5; D not resolved. The length of the CDR3 is 12 residues. V dropped 3 bases and J dropped 7 bases, with 12 bases sitting between them. Germline lookup yields CDR1 DFQATT and CDR2 SNEGSKA (reference sequence). This CDR3 reads CSASQPSGTQYF. The CDR3 DNA reads TGCAGTGCTAGTCAACCATCGGGGACCCAGTACTTC.

This clonotype was observed many times. The gene calls are TRBV6-5 and TRBJ2-2; a weak D match, TRBD1 (6 bases). CDR1 and CDR2 from the germline V gene are MNHEY and SVGAGI. The CDR3 totals 20 residues. Deletions cut 2 bases from V and 3 bases from J, with 25 bases between. CDR3 amino acids: CASSYDREPGTLRDTGELFF. CDR3 in DNA: TGTGCCAGCAGTTACGACCGGGAACCCGGGACACTGAGGGACACCGGGGAGCTGTTTTTT.

This clonotype occurred many times. The chain links TRBV4-3 to TRBJ2-3, with TRBD2 matching 9 bases. The CDR3 spans 18 residues. J gave up 3 bases and V 0 bases, and 10 bases lay outside the gene matches. CDR1 and CDR2 (germline): LGHNA, YSLEER. In DNA form, the CDR3 reads TGCGCCAGCAGCCAAGATAAGGTAGCGGGAGCTGCGACAGATACGCAGTATTTT. Translation gives CASSQDKVAGAATDTQYF.

This chain uses TRBV4-1 with TRBJ2-6; TRBD1 is a possible D gene (8 bases). In germline, CDR1 is MGHRA, CDR2 YSYEKL. This CDR3 comprises 18 residues. V lost 4 bases and J 0 bases, leaving 16 bases between the germline ends. CDR3 DNA sequence: TGCGCCAGCAGCCGATACAGGGGGGGGTTCTCTGGGGCCAACGTCCTGACTTTC. Translation: CASSRYRGGFSGANVLTF.

This clonotype turned up a few times. A read error is possible here, since a much larger clone lies one base away. CDR3 region: CASGGSGDEKLFF. DNA for the CDR3: TGTGCCAGTGGGGGGTCCGGGGACGAAAAACTGTTTTTT. The gene calls are TRBV7-9 and TRBJ1-4; a weak D match, TRBD1 (5 bases). This CDR3 has 13 residues. Germline CDR1 and CDR2: SEHNR and FQNEAQ (reference sequence). V lost 9 bases to trimming and J lost 8 bases, with 16 bases between them.

The table lists this clonotype with many counts. The chain links TRBV18 to TRBJ2-1; 8 bases match TRBD2. Germline lookup yields CDR1 KGHSH and CDR2 LQKENI. With 4 bases clipped from V and 0 bases from J, the junction kept 11 bases outside the gene matches. The CDR3 contains 18 residues. CDR3 coding DNA: TGTGCCAGCTCACTCAAGCCGACTAGCGCCTACTCCTACAATGAGCAGTTCTTC. It translates to CASSLKPTSAYSYNEQFF.

This clonotype was detected many times. V gene TRBV9 combines with J gene TRBJ2-3; 12 nucleotides agree with TRBD2. The CDR3 contains 21 residues. Looked up from germline, CDR1 is SGDLS and CDR2 is YYNGEE. The junction had 18 bases not matched to a gene; V was cut back by 0 bases and J by 4 bases. The CDR3 nucleotides are TGTGCCAGCAGCGTAGTCCCCGGTCTAGCGGGGGGGATTCCTCACGCAGATACGCAGTATTTT. Translating it yields CASSVVPGLAGGIPHADTQYF.

This clonotype was recorded at least ten times. The chain recombines TRBV6-5 with TRBJ2-5; perhaps TRBD2 as D (6 bases). Trimming took off 0 bases at V and 5 bases at J, with 13 bases between the two ends. The germline V gene has CDR1 MNHEY and CDR2 SVGAGI. The length of the CDR3 is 15 residues. This CDR3 reads CASSYSAGGVETQYF. In nucleotides, the CDR3 is TGTGCCAGCAGTTACTCGGCAGGAGGGGTGGAGACCCAGTACTTC.

With respect to this clonotype: Relative to the germline gene, one junction end is altered; a read error may explain this. The chain couples TRBV27 to TRBJ1-6, with a possible D match to TRBD1 (5 bases). The CDR3 totals 19 residues. Germline V gives CDR1 MNHEY, CDR2 SMNVEV (reference sequence). The CDR3 region is CASSLEGPRPHVFYSPLHF. The DNA of the CDR3 is TGTGCCAGCAGTCTGGAGGGACCCCGACCCCACGTCTTTTATTCGCCCCTCCACTTT.

The chain is built from TRBV3-1 and TRBJ2-1; 8 positions agree with TRBD1. The CDR3 is 15 residues long. Germline loops: CDR1 LGHDT, CDR2 YNNKEL (reference sequence). Trimming removed 0 bases from V and 10 bases from J; junction bases left unmatched: 8. The CDR3 loop reads CASSQEIAGGWEQFF. For the CDR3, the DNA is TGTGCCAGCAGCCAAGAAATCGCAGGGGGCTGGGAGCAGTTCTTC.

Turning to this clonotype: A read error is possible here, since a much larger clone lies one base away. The chain carries TRBV28 and TRBJ1-4; weak D call: TRBD1 (6 bases). CDR1 is MDHEN, CDR2 SYDVKM, per germline. This CDR3 is built from 16 residues. The CDR3 sequence is CAGSLRKGRGLEKLFF. For the CDR3, the DNA is TGTGCCGGCAGTTTGAGAAAAGGCAGGGGACTTGAAAAACTGTTTTTT.

This clonotype was counted at least ten times. V gene TRBV6-1 combines with J gene TRBJ1-1, with 7 bases matching TRBD1. The CDR3 consists of 15 residues. Germline V gene sequence: CDR1 MNHNS, CDR2 SASEGT. V was clipped by 4 bases and J by 0 bases; unmatched bases: 5. The chain's CDR3 is CASSVSRGMNTEAFF. CDR3 DNA sequence: TGTGCCAGCAGTGTATCCAGGGGGATGAACACTGAAGCTTTCTTT.